These 15 T cell receptor beta chains originate from one sample sequenced in a study of blood T cells in healthy people across ages. Primers used in a second PCR of about 7 to 12 cycles were a sample-barcoded 5' primer and a J-beta primer mix. TCRdb passed the 5' RACE reads through MiXCR, listing each CDR3 protein once. In the table there are some 760,000 distinct CDR3 sequences, approximately 25% of which are singletons. This sample was shared with a second study, whose subject was T cells of mothers and their children.

The sequencing input was blood. Receptors were obtained from a boy between 5 and 17 years old in good health.

This clonotype was counted a few times. This sequence joins TRBV12-3 or TRBV12-4 and TRBJ2-7, with D possibly matching TRBD2 (6 bases). Trimming shortened V by 5 bases and J by 1 base, and 21 bases separated the two germline ends. This CDR3 has 17 residues. The CDR3 DNA reads as TGTGCCAGCAGTCTATCTTGGGGGGTCTTACCTTCCTACGAGCAGTACTTC. This codes for CASSLSWGVLPSYEQYF.

In this sample, this clonotype turned up a few times. This chain uses TRBV29-1 with TRBJ1-5, with D possibly being TRBD1 (5 bases). This CDR3 comprises 10 residues. Germline V gives CDR1 SQVTM, CDR2 ANQGSEA. Trimming stripped 3 bases from V and 9 bases from J, with 6 bases between. Written as DNA, the CDR3 is TGCAGCGTTGAGGGGCCGCCCCAGCATTTT. Translated: CSVEGPPQHF.

The chain links TRBV29-1 to TRBJ2-5, with D maybe TRBD1 (6 bases). Germline assignment: CDR1 SQVTM and CDR2 ANQGSEA. The CDR3 loop spans 13 amino acids. V lost 4 bases, J lost 5 bases, and 14 bases lay in between. The CDR3 DNA reads as TGCAGCGTTGTTCAGGGGTCGATGGAGACCCAGTACTTC. Amino acid sequence: CSVVQGSMETQYF.

This clonotype occurred many times. This chain joins TRBV7-2 and TRBJ2-2, with a possible D match to TRBD1 (6 bases). The CDR3 totals 15 residues. V was trimmed by 4 bases and J by 1 base, leaving 10 bases between them. Germline assignment: CDR1 SGHTA and CDR2 FQGNSA. The CDR3 bases are TGTGCCAGCAGCTGGGGCAGGGGGAACACCGGGGAGCTGTTTTTT. It translates to CASSWGRGNTGELFF. Full variable domain (remainder filled in from reference TRBV7-2 and TRBJ2-2): GAGVSQSPSNKVTEKGKDVELRCDPISGHTALYWYRQSLGQGLEFLIYFQGNSAPDKSGLPSDRFSAERTGGSVSTLTIQRTQQEDSAVYLCASSWGRGNTGELFFGEGSRLTVL.

This clonotype has just a few counts. This rearrangement joins TRBV6-2 or TRBV6-3 to TRBJ1-1; no reliable D call. Germline assignment: CDR1 MNHEY and CDR2 SVGEGT. The CDR3 consists of 12 residues. V was pared by 6 bases and J by 2 bases, with 7 bases between. The CDR3 sequence is CASRQTNTEAFF. CDR3 bases: TGTGCCAGCAGGCAGACAAACACTGAAGCTTTCTTT.

The chain employs TRBV6-1 and TRBJ1-2; 9 bases agree with TRBD1. CDR3 length: 16 amino acids. The V gene's germline CDR1 is MNHNS and CDR2 SASEGT. V was clipped by 4 bases and J by 5 bases; unmatched bases: 11. The CDR3 DNA reads TGTGCCAGCAGTGCTAATATCCCGGGACAGGGTTATGGCTACACCTTC. As protein: CASSANIPGQGYGYTF.

The genes are TRBV3-1 and TRBJ2-1, with 10 bases matching TRBD2. Looked up from germline, CDR1 is LGHDT and CDR2 is YNNKEL (reference sequence). This CDR3 contains 16 residues. V was clipped by 4 bases and J by 5 bases; unmatched bases: 8. Written as DNA, the CDR3 is TGTGCCAGCAGCCTCGGACTAGCGGCCGGCCACAATGAGCAGTTCTTC. It specifies CASSLGLAAGHNEQFF.

The V call is TRBV7-9, the J call TRBJ2-6, with 10 bases aligning to TRBD1. The ends lost 2 bases at V and 0 bases at J; junction bases unmatched: 1. In germline, CDR1 is SEHNR, CDR2 FQNEAQ (reference sequence). This CDR3 comprises 17 residues. CDR3 sequence reads: CASSLWTGGSGANVLTF. CDR3 DNA: TGTGCCAGCAGCTTATGGACAGGGGGCTCTGGGGCCAACGTCCTGACTTTC.

The chain carries TRBV2 and TRBJ2-5; 8 nucleotides agree with TRBD2. V trimming: 1 base; J trimming: 4 bases; junction bases outside the gene matches: 8. The CDR3 sequence is 16 residues long. CDR1 SNHLY and CDR2 FYNNEI come from the germline V gene. The CDR3 bases are TGTGCCAGCAGTGAAGGGGGACTAGAGTATCCAGAGACCCAGTACTTC. Residues: CASSEGGLEYPETQYF.

The V and J genes are TRBV27 and TRBJ2-7; 9 nucleotides agree with TRBD2. Germline CDR1 is MNHEY and CDR2 is SMNVEV (reference sequence). This CDR3 is built from 16 residues. V was pared by 4 bases and J by 0 bases, with 7 bases of the junction left unmatched. CDR3 DNA: TGTGCCAGCAGTTATTTAGCGGGAGTGGCCTCCTACGAGCAGTACTTC. It is translated as CASSYLAGVASYEQYF.

This rearrangement joins TRBV29-1 to TRBJ2-7; TRBD2 aligns across 11 bases. The germline gives CDR1 SQVTM, CDR2 ANQGSEA. The CDR3 has 15 residues. With V trimmed by 4 bases and J by 4 bases, 9 bases remained unmatched. The chain's CDR3 is CSVAGTSGGGYEQYF. The CDR3 region has the DNA TGCAGCGTTGCTGGGACTAGCGGAGGAGGTTACGAGCAGTACTTC.

This clonotype was recorded a few times. This chain links TRBV4-3 with TRBJ1-1; D is unresolved. CDR1 is LGHNA and CDR2 is YSLEER in the germline V gene. The CDR3 sequence is 15 residues long. Trimming pared 6 bases from V and 2 bases from J, leaving 16 bases between. CDR3 in DNA: TGCGCCAGCAGTATCACCCGCGTGTTAAACACTGAAGCTTTCTTT. It encodes CASSITRVLNTEAFF.

In its sample, this clonotype was seen a few times. This sequence joins TRBV19 and TRBJ2-5; TRBD2 matches at 8 bases. The DNA end is more similar to TRBJ2-1, so the J call may be wrong. Germline lookup yields CDR1 LNHDA and CDR2 SQIVND (reference sequence). CDR3 length: 16 residues. The CDR3 coding sequence is TGTGCCAGTAGTATAGGGGGGACTAGAGGTTTTAATGAGCAGTTCTTC. This codes for CASSIGGTRGFNEQFF.

V usage is TRBV12-3 or TRBV12-4 and J usage is TRBJ1-4; tentative D call: TRBD1 (5 bases). V lost 3 bases, J lost 15 bases, and 14 bases lay in between. The CDR3 runs 12 residues. Here the CDR3 reads CASSLGTRQVFF. The CDR3 DNA follows: TGTGCCAGCAGTTTGGGGACCCGACAAGTGTTTTTT.

In this sample, this clonotype turned up a few times. The chain has TRBV7-9 and TRBJ2-1, with 8 bases aligning to TRBD2. The CDR3 is 14 residues long. Germline-derived CDR1 and CDR2 are SEHNR and FQNEAQ (reference sequence). V lost 10 bases to trimming and J lost 4 bases; unmatched junction nucleotides: 9. CDR3 protein: CANRPSGGYNEQFF. The CDR3 coding sequence is TGTGCCAACAGACCCAGCGGGGGATACAATGAGCAGTTCTTC.